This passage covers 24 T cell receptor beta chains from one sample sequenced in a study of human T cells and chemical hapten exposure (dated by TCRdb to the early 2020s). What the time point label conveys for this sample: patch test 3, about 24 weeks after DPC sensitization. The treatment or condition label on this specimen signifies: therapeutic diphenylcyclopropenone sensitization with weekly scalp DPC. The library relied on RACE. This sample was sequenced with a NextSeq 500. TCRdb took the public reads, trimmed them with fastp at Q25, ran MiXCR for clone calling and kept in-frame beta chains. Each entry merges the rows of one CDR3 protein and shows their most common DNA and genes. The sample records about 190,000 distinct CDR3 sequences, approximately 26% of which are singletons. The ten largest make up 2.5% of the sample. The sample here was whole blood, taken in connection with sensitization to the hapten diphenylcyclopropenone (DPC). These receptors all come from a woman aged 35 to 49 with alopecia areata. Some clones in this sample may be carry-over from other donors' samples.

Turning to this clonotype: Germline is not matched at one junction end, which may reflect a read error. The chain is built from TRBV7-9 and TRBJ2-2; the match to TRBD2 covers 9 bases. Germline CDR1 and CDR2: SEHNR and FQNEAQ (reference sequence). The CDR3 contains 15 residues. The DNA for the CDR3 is TGTGCCAGCAGCCTAGCGGGGTCGGACACCGGGGAGCTGTTTTTT. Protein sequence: CASSLAGSDTGELFF.

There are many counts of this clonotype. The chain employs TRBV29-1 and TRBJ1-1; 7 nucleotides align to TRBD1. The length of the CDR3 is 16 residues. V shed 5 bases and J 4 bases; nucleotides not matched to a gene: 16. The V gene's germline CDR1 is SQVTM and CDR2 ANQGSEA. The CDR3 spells CSVRPQQGSRVTEAFF. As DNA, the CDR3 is TGCAGCGTTCGACCTCAACAGGGGTCGCGAGTCACTGAAGCTTTCTTT.

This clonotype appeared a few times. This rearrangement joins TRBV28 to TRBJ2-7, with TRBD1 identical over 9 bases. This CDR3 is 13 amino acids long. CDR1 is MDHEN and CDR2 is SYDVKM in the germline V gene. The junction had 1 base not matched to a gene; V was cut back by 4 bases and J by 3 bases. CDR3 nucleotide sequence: TGTGCCAGCAGTTCGGGACAGGGCTACGAGCAGTACTTC. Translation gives CASSSGQGYEQYF.

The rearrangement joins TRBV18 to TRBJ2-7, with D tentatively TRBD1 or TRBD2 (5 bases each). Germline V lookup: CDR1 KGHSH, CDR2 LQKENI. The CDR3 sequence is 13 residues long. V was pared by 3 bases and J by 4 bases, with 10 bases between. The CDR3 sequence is CASSPGRMYEQYF. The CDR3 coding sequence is TGTGCCAGCTCACCGGGACGGATGTACGAGCAGTACTTC.

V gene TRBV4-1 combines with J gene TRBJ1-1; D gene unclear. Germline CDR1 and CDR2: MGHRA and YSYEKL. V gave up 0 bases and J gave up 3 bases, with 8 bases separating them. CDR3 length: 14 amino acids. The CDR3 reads CASSQEAADTEAFF. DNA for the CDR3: TGCGCCAGCAGCCAAGAGGCAGCGGACACTGAAGCTTTCTTT.

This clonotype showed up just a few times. The CDR3 sequence: CASSYGREGNQPQHF. Here the CDR3 DNA reads TGTGCCAGCAGTTACGGGAGGGAGGGCAATCAGCCCCAGCATTTT. The chain recombines TRBV6-5 with TRBJ1-5; D unresolved. Germline assignment: CDR1 MNHEY and CDR2 SVGAGI. Trimming left V 2 bases short and J 2 bases short, with 10 bases between. The CDR3 is 15 residues long.

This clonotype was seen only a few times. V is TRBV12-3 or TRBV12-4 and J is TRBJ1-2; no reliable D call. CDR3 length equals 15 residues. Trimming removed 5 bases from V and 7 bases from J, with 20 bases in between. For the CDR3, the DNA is TGTGCCAGCAGTGCCTTGCTGGAGAGCGGTGGTGGCTACACCTTC. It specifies CASSALLESGGGYTF.

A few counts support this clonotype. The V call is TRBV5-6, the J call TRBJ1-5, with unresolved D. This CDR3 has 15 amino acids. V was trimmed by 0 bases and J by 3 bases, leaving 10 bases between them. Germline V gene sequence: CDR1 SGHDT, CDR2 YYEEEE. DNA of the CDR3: TGTGCCAGCAGCTTGGGTGGGCAGCCCAATCAGCCCCAGCATTTT. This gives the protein CASSLGGQPNQPQHF.

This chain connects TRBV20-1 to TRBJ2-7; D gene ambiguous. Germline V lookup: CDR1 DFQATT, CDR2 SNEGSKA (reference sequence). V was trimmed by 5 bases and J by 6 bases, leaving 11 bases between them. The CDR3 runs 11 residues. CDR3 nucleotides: TGCAGTGCTCCAACAGACCGCGAGCAGTACTTC. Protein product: CSAPTDREQYF.

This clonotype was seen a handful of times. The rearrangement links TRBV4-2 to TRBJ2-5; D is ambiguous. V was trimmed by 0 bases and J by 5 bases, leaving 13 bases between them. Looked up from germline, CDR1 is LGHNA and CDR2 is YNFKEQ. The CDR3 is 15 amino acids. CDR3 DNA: TGTGCCAGCAGCCAAGACCACGGTGATTCGGAGACCCAGTACTTC. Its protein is CASSQDHGDSETQYF.

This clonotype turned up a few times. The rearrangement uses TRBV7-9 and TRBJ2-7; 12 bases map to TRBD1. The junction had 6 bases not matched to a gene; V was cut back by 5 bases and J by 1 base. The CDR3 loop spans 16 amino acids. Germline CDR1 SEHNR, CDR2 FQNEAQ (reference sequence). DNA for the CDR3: TGTGCCAGCAGCGCTCCGGGACAGGGGGCTTCCTACGAGCAGTACTTC. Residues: CASSAPGQGASYEQYF.

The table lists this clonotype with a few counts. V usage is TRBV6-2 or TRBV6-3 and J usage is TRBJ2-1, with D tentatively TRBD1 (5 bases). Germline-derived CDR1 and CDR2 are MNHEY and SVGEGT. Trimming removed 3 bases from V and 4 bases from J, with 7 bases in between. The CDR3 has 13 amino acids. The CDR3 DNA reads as TGTGCCAGCAGTTATGACAGTTACAATGAGCAGTTCTTC. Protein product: CASSYDSYNEQFF.

The CDR3 region is CATSDPGTEAFF. In DNA, the CDR3 is TGTGCCACCAGTGATCCGGGCACTGAAGCTTTCTTT. The chain couples TRBV24-1 to TRBJ1-1; D gene uncertain. Germline V gene data show CDR1 as KGHDR and CDR2 as SFDVKD. Trimming stripped 3 bases from V and 4 bases from J, with 5 bases between. The CDR3 length is 12 residues.

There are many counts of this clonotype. The CDR3 coding sequence is TGTGCCAGCACCATCGATTCCGTGTCGGACTATGGCTACACCTTC. This sequence encodes CASTIDSVSDYGYTF. This rearrangement joins TRBV4-2 to TRBJ1-2; D remains ambiguous. Trimming removed 7 bases from V and 3 bases from J, with 18 bases in between. CDR3 length: 15 amino acids. Germline V gives CDR1 LGHNA, CDR2 YNFKEQ.

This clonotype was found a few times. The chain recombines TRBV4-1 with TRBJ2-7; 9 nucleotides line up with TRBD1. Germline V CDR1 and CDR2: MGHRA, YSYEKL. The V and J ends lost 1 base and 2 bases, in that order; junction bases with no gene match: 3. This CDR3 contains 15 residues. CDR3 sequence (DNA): TGCGCCAGCAGCCAAGTCGGGACAGGGACCTACGAGCAGTACTTC. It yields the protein CASSQVGTGTYEQYF.

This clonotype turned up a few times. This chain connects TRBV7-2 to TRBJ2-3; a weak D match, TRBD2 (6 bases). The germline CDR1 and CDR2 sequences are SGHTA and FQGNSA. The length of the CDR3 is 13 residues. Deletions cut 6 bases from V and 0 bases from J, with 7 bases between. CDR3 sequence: CASRAGSTDTQYF. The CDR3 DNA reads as TGTGCCAGCAGGGCGGGAAGCACAGATACGCAGTATTTT.

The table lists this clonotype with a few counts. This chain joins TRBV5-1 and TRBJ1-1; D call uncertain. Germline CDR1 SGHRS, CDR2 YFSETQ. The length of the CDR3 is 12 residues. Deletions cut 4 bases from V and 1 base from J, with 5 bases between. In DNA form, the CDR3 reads TGCGCCAGCAGCCGCTCGAACACTGAAGCTTTCTTT. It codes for CASSRSNTEAFF.

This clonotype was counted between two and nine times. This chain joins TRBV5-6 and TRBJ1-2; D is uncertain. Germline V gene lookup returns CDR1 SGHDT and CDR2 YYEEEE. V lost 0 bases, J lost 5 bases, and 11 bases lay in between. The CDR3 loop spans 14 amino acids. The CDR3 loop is CASSLGRRDYGYTF. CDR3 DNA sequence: TGTGCCAGCAGCTTGGGCAGGCGGGATTATGGCTACACCTTC.

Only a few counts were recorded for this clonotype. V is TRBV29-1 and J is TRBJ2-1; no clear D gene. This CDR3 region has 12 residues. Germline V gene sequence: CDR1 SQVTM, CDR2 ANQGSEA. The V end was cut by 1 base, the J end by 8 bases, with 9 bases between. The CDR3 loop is CSVEGSRYEQFF. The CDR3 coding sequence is TGCAGCGTTGAAGGTAGCAGGTATGAGCAGTTCTTC.

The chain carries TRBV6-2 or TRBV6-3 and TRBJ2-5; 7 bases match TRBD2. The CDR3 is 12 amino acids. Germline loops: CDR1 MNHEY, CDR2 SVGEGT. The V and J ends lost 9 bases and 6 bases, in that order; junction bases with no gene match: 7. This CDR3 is CASTGGEKTQYF. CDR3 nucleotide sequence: TGTGCCAGTACTGGGGGGGAGAAGACCCAGTACTTC.

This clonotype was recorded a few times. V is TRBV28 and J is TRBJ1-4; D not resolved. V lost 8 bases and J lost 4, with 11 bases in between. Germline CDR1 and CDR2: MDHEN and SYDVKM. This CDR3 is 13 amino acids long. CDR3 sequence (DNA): TGTGCCAGCCTTGCAGGAGTTAATGAAAAACTGTTTTTT. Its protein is CASLAGVNEKLFF.

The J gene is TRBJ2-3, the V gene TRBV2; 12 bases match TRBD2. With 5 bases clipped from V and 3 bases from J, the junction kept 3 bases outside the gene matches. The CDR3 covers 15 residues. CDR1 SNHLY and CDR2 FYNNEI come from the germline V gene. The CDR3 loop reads CASSRLAGETDTQYF. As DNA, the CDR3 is TGTGCCAGCAGTAGACTAGCGGGAGAGACAGATACGCAGTATTTT.

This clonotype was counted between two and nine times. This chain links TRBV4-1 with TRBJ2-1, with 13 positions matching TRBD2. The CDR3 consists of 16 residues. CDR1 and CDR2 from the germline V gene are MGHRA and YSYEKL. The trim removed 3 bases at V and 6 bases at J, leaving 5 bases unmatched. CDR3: CASSHGLAGETNEQFF. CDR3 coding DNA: TGCGCCAGCAGCCACGGACTAGCGGGAGAGACCAATGAGCAGTTCTTC.

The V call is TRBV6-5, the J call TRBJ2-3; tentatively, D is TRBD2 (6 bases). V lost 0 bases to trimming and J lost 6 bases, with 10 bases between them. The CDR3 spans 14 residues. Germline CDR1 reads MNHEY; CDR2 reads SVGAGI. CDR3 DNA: TGTGCCAGCAGTTACTCGACCCTAGCGGATACGCAGTATTTT. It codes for CASSYSTLADTQYF.